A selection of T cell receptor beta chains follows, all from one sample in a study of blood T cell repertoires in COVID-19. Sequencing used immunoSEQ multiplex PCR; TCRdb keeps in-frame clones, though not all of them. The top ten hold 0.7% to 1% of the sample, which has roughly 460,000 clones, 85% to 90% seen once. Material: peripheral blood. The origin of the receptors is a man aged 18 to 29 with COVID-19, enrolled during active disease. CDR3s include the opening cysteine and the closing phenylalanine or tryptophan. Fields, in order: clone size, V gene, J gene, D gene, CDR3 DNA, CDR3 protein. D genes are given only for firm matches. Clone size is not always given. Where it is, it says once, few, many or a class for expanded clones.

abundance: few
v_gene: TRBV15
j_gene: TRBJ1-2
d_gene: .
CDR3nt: TGTGCCACCAGCAGATTAGGAAGGGGGGGCTACACCTTC
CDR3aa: CATSRLGRGGYTF

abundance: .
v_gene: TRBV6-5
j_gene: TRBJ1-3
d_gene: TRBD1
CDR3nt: TGTGCCTCTGGACAGGGGTTCTCTGGAAACACCATATATTTT
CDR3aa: CASGQGFSGNTIYF

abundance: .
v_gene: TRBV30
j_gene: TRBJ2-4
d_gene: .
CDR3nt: TGTGCCTGGAGTGTAATGAGTCTTGTAGCCAAAAACATTCAGTACTTC
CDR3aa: CAWSVMSLVAKNIQYF

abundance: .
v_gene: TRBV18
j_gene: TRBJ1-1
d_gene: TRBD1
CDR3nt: TGTGCCAGCTCCCAGGGACAGGGAGCCACTGAAGCTTTCTTT
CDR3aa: CASSQGQGATEAFF

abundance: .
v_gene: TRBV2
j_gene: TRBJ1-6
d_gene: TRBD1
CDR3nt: TGTGCCAGCAGGGGCATAGGGGGCCAACCCCTCCACTTT
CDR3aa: CASRGIGGQPLHF

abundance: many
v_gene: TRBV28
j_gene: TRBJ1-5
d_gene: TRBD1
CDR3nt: TGTGCCAGCAGTACCGGGACAGGGGGATATCAGCCCCAGCATTTT
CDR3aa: CASSTGTGGYQPQHF

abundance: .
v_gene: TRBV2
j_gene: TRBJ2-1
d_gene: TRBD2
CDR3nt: TGTGCCAGCCTATGGACTAGCGGGACGTTTGAGCAGTTCTTC
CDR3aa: CASLWTSGTFEQFF

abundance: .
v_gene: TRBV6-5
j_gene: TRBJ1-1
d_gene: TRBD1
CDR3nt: TGTGCCAGCAGTTACTCGGGGACAGGGGACACTGAAGCTTTCTTT
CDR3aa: CASSYSGTGDTEAFF

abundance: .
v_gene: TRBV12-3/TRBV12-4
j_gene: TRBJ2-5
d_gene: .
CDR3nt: TGTGCCAGCACCCCCCGCGGGGAGGAGACCCAGTACTTC
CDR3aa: CASTPRGEETQYF

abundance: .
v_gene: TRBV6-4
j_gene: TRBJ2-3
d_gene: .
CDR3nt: TGTGCCAGCAGTGATGGGGAGGTTGGCACAGATACGCAGTATTTT
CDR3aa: CASSDGEVGTDTQYF

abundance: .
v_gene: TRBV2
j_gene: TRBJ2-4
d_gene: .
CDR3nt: TGTGCCAGCAGTGGGGAAAGGGCCACGGGAATTCAGTACTTC
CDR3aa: CASSGERATGIQYF

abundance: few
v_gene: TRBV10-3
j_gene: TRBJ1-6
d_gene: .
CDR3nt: TGTGCCATCAGTGAGGCGGTTAGGTGGGGAGGGTCACCCCTCCACTTT
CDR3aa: CAISEAVRWGGSPLHF

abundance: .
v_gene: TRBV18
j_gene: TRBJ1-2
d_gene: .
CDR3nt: TGTGCCAGCTCACCCATGACAGGCCTTGTGACTGGCTACACCTTC
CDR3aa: CASSPMTGLVTGYTF

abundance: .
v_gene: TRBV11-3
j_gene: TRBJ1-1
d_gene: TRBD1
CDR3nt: TGTGCCAGCAGCTCGACAGGGGGAGGGACTGAAGCTTTCTTT
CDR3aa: CASSSTGGGTEAFF

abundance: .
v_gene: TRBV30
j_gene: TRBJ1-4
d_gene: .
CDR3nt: TGTGCCTGGAGTGTTCGGGGTGAAAAACTGTTTTTT
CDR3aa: CAWSVRGEKLFF

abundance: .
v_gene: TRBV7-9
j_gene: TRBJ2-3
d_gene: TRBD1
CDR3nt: TGTGCCAGCAGCCTCGGGACAGTTGAGAGAGATACGCAGTATTTT
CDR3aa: CASSLGTVERDTQYF

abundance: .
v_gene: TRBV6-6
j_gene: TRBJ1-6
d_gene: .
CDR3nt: TGTGCCAGCAGTCAGACCGGGAGAGATAATTCACCCCTCCACTTT
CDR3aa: CASSQTGRDNSPLHF